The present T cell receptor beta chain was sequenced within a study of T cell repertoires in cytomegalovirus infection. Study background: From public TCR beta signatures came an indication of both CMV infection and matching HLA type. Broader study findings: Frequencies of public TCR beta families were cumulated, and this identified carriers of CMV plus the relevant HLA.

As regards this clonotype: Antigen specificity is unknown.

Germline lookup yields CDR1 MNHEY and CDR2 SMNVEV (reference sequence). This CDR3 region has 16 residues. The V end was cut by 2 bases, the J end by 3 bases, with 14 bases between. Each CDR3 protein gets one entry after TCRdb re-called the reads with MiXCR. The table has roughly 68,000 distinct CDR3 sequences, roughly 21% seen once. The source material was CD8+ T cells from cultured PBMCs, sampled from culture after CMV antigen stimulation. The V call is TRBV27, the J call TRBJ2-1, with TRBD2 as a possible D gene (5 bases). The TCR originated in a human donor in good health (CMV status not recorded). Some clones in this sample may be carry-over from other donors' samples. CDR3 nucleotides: TGTGCCAGCAGTTTAGGCAGAAGGGAGCGCTACAATGAGCAGTTCTTC. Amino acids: CASSLGRRERYNEQFF.